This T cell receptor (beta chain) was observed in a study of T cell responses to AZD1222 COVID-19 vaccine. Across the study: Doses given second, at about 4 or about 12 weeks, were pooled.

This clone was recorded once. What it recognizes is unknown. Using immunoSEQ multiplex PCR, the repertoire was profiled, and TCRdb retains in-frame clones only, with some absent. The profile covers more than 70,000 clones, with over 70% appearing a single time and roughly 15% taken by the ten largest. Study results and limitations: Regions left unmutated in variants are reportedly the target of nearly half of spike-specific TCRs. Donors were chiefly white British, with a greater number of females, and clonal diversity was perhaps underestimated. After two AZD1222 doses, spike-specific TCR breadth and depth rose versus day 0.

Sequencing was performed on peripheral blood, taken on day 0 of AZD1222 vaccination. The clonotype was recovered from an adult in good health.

The CDR3 protein is CASSLEGTVNYGYTF. DNA for the CDR3: TGTGCCAGCAGCTTGGAGGGGACAGTGAACTATGGCTACACCTTC. The V call is TRBV5-8, the J call TRBJ1-2, with 7 positions matching TRBD1. Germline-derived CDR1 and CDR2 are SGHTS and YDEGEE. Trimming at V came to 0 bases and at J to 2 bases, leaving 4 bases not matched to a gene. The CDR3 spans 15 residues.